This T cell receptor beta chain is drawn from a study of technical replicates of blood from a few donors. The V gene's germline CDR1 is SGHRS and CDR2 YFSETQ. This CDR3 comprises 14 residues. The V gene lost 7 bases and the J gene lost 2 bases, with 16 bases spanning the gap. Libraries were prepared by immunoSEQ multiplex PCR; TCRdb keeps only in-frame clonotypes and omits some of them. Of tens of thousands of clones in the sample, about 94% were seen once. This TCR was recovered from a human donor in good health. Sequencing was performed on T cells isolated from PBMCs. The J gene is TRBJ2-7, the V gene TRBV5-1, with D possibly matching TRBD2 (5 bases). CDR3 sequence (DNA): TGCGCCAGCCGCACAGATCGAGGGACCTACGAGCAGTACTTC. This encodes CASRTDRGTYEQYF.